What follows describes a single T cell receptor beta chain. Only in-frame clones appear in the TCRdb table, and some are missing; sequencing was by immunoSEQ multiplex PCR. Of approximately 110,000 clones in the sample, roughly nine tenths were seen once. There are 13 residues in the CDR3. Trimming took off 6 bases at V and 0 bases at J, with 7 bases between the two ends. These data come from a study of blood T cell repertoires in COVID-19. Sequencing was carried out using peripheral blood. The sequence came from an elderly woman with acute or convalescent COVID-19. The chain is built from TRBV12-3 or TRBV12-4 and TRBJ2-3, with no clear D. The CDR3 is CASRQSSTDTQYF. CDR3 sequence (DNA): TGTGCCAGCAGACAATCTAGCACAGATACGCAGTATTTT.